The rows below give T cell receptor beta chains drawn from one sample of a study of control samples from healthy donors and cancer patients. Sequenced by immunoSEQ multiplex PCR; TCRdb stores in-frame clones only, minus some. The data contain approximately 140,000 clones, roughly 92% of them singletons. Specimen: blood. The receptor set was obtained from a man between 25 and 39 years old in good health. The CDR3 runs from the conserved cysteine through the conserved F or W. A D gene is named only where the DNA matches it firmly. Size tells how often a clone was seen (once, few, many) or the class of an expanded clone, and some rows leave it out.

D	V	J	size	DNA	CDR3
.	TRBV19	TRBJ1-2	.	TGTGCCAGTAGTATACGAGGGGAAGGAGGCTACACCTTC	CASSIRGEGGYTF
TRBD1	TRBV7-8	TRBJ1-3	.	TGTGCCAGCAGCACAAGACAGGGGCTGAGCTCTGGAAACACCATATATTTT	CASSTRQGLSSGNTIYF
.	TRBV27	TRBJ2-7	.	TGTGCCAGCAGACCCTTAATGTCAGGGTTGGAGTACTTC	CASRPLMSGLEYF
.	TRBV9	TRBJ2-2	.	TGTGCCAGCAGCGCCCACACAGGCTACGCTGGGGAGCTGTTTTTT	CASSAHTGYAGELFF
TRBD2	TRBV7-9	TRBJ2-2	.	TGTGCCAGCAGCAAGGGACTAGCGGGAGACCAACACACCGGGGAGCTGTTTTTT	CASSKGLAGDQHTGELFF
.	TRBV9	TRBJ2-3	.	TGTGCCAGCAGCCCCCAGGGCATTGGCACAGATACGCAGTATTTT	CASSPQGIGTDTQYF
.	TRBV6-5	TRBJ1-4	.	TGTGCCAGCACCTTACAGCCTGCAACTAATGAAAAACTGTTTTTT	CASTLQPATNEKLFF
TRBD1	TRBV6-4	TRBJ2-3	.	TGTGCCAGCAGTGGGGATCCCGGGACAGGGACAGATACGCAGTATTTT	CASSGDPGTGTDTQYF
.	TRBV13	TRBJ2-5	once	TGTGCCAGCACCCTCGCCGGGGAGCAGACCCAGTACTTC	CASTLAGEQTQYF
.	TRBV29-1	TRBJ2-3	.	TGCAGCGTTGAATCGAGGGGCGCAGATACGCAGTATTTT	CSVESRGADTQYF
.	TRBV24-1	TRBJ1-5	.	TGTGCCACCAGTGATTCCGACAGCTTTAATCAGCCCCAGCATTTT	CATSDSDSFNQPQHF
TRBD2	TRBV6-4	TRBJ2-1	once	TGTGCCAGCAGTGCGGTGGCGGGAGTTGGGAATGAGCAGTTCTTC	CASSAVAGVGNEQFF
.	TRBV12-2	TRBJ2-1	.	TGTGCAAGTCGCCTAAGCGGGGACTACAATGAGCAGTTCTTC	CASRLSGDYNEQFF